This entry lists 21 T cell receptor beta chains sequenced from one sample in a study of regulatory T cells in long-lasting Graves disease. Construction of the TCR beta libraries employed iRepertoire HTBI primers in conjunction with Arm-PCR of CDR3 regions. MiXCR, run by TCRdb on the multiplex PCR reads, gives a single entry per CDR3 protein. The sample includes a few hundred thousand distinct CDR3 sequences, roughly 14% of them seen just once. Time point of the sample: newly diagnosed GD, antithyroid drugs for less than 3 months. Extracted RNA from PBMCs served as the source of the TCR library. The same sample was also studied in work on T cells in Graves' hyperthyroidism and ophthalmopathy.

This specimen was peripheral blood mononuclear cells (PBMCs), taken at new diagnosis, from a patient treated with antithyroid drugs. These receptors were obtained from a man aged 25-45 years with Graves disease.

The table lists this clonotype with a few counts. V is TRBV5-6 and J is TRBJ2-5; 9 bases are shared with TRBD2. In germline, CDR1 is SGHDT, CDR2 YYEEEE. This CDR3 contains 14 residues. V lost 5 bases, J lost 5 bases, and 7 bases stayed unmatched. CDR3 loop: CASSRAGGWETQYF. The CDR3 DNA sequence: TGTGCCAGCAGTCGAGCGGGGGGCTGGGAGACCCAGTACTTC.

This chain connects TRBV5-1 to TRBJ2-1, with D maybe TRBD2 (6 bases). The CDR3 has 17 amino acids. V lost 1 base, J lost 2 bases, and 16 bases lay in between. Germline V gene data show CDR1 as SGHRS and CDR2 as YFSETQ. The DNA of the CDR3 is TGCGCCAGCAGCTTGTTTCGGGGAGGAGATCCCTACAATGAGCAGTTCTTC. Protein product: CASSLFRGGDPYNEQFF.

This clonotype was seen at least ten times. The rearrangement uses TRBV11-2 and TRBJ2-3; unclear D gene. There are 14 residues in the CDR3. Germline CDR1 reads SGHAT; CDR2 reads FQNNGV. V was pared by 2 bases and J by 0 bases, with 6 bases between. As DNA, the CDR3 is TGTGCCAGCAGCTTATCTTACAGCACAGATACGCAGTATTTT. It yields the protein CASSLSYSTDTQYF. Combining the CDR3 with reference TRBV11-2 and TRBJ2-3 gives the whole variable domain EAGVAQSPRYKIIEKRQSVAFWCNPISGHATLYWYQQILGQGPKLLIQFQNNGVVDDSQLPKDRFSAERLKGVDSTLKIQPAKLEDSAVYLCASSLSYSTDTQYFGPGTRLTVL.

In this sample, this clonotype turned up a few times. The V call is TRBV18, the J call TRBJ2-1; 8 bases map to TRBD2. Germline V gene lookup returns CDR1 KGHSH and CDR2 LQKENI. Trimming removed 6 bases from V and 6 bases from J; junction bases left unmatched: 13. This CDR3 region has 16 residues. CDR3: CASSPRGTSGLNEQFF. CDR3 bases: TGTGCCAGCTCCCCTAGAGGCACTAGCGGCCTCAATGAGCAGTTCTTC.

This clonotype was detected ten times or more. CDR3 residues: CASSRLAERLSSYNEQFF. The CDR3 nucleotides read TGTGCCAGTAGTAGATTAGCTGAACGACTCAGCTCCTACAATGAGCAGTTCTTC. The chain is built from TRBV19 and TRBJ2-1; D is ambiguous. Germline values: CDR1 LNHDA, CDR2 SQIVND (reference sequence). Deletions cut 4 bases from V and 0 bases from J, with 19 bases between. The CDR3 extends over 18 amino acids.

This clonotype was recorded at least ten times. This chain joins TRBV24-1 and TRBJ2-3; 13 bases are shared with TRBD2. The germline CDR1 and CDR2 sequences are KGHDR and SFDVKD. The CDR3 totals 18 residues. Trimming cost V 6 bases and J 4 bases; bases outside gene matches: 12. This CDR3 reads CATSTSFGTSGTSDTQYF. Written as DNA, the CDR3 is TGTGCCACCAGTACCTCCTTCGGGACTAGCGGGACCTCAGATACGCAGTATTTT.

This clonotype came up many times. The J gene is TRBJ2-1, the V gene TRBV7-9, with a tentative D call TRBD2 (5 bases). The ends were cut back, 4 bases at V and 8 bases at J, with 12 bases in the middle. Per the germline V gene, CDR1 is SEHNR and CDR2 is FQNEAQ (reference sequence). The CDR3 runs 13 residues. As DNA, the CDR3 is TGTGCCAGCAGCTCCCTAGCCCGGGATGAGCAGTTCTTC. This translates into CASSSLARDEQFF.

The chain uses TRBV7-9 and TRBJ2-5; D may be TRBD1 (6 bases). In germline, CDR1 is SEHNR, CDR2 FQNEAQ (reference sequence). The CDR3 has 17 amino acids. V lost 2 bases, J lost 3 bases, and 19 bases lay in between. For the CDR3, the DNA is TGTGCCAGCAGCTTAATTCGTTCCGTCGACAGGAAAGAGACCCAGTACTTC. Protein: CASSLIRSVDRKETQYF.

The gene calls are TRBV15 and TRBJ2-7; 8 positions match TRBD2. The CDR3 spans 15 residues. Germline CDR1 reads LNHNV; CDR2 reads YYDKDF (reference sequence). With V trimmed by 5 bases and J by 6 bases, 12 bases remained unmatched. The CDR3 DNA is TGTGCCACCAGCTCGCCGGTTAGCGGGATCCTCGAGCAGTACTTC. Translated: CATSSPVSGILEQYF.

This clonotype came up many times. V and J are TRBV20-1 and TRBJ2-1, with D maybe TRBD2 (6 bases). V lost 3 bases to trimming and J lost 8 bases, with 20 bases between them. Looked up from germline, CDR1 is DFQATT and CDR2 is SNEGSKA (reference sequence). The length of the CDR3 is 15 residues. The CDR3 DNA sequence: TGCAGTGCTAGGAAGGGTTCGGCGGGAAAGGATGAGCAGTTCTTC. It yields the protein CSARKGSAGKDEQFF.

This clonotype was picked up many times. In DNA, the CDR3 is TGTGCCAGCAGCTCACGGTGGTACGAGCAGTACTTC. It translates to CASSSRWYEQYF. This chain links TRBV7-2 with TRBJ2-7; D is undetermined. Trimming removed 4 bases at V and 4 bases at J, with 8 bases between. From germline, CDR1 is SGHTA and CDR2 FQGNSA. This CDR3 is 12 amino acids long.

This clonotype was observed a few times. The V gene is TRBV10-3, the J gene TRBJ2-1; D gene unclear. The V and J ends lost 1 base and 5 bases respectively, with 6 bases between them. The CDR3 contains 13 residues. In germline, CDR1 is ENHRY, CDR2 SYGVKD. CDR3 region: CAISEWANNEQFF. The CDR3 DNA follows: TGTGCCATCAGTGAGTGGGCAAACAATGAGCAGTTCTTC.

This clonotype came up many times. This chain joins TRBV20-1 and TRBJ2-1; the match to TRBD2 covers 8 bases. CDR1 DFQATT and CDR2 SNEGSKA come from the germline V gene (reference sequence). Trimming at V came to 0 bases and at J to 5 bases, leaving 3 bases not matched to a gene. There are 14 residues in the CDR3. In DNA, the CDR3 is TGCAGTGCTAGAGACGGCGGGAGGAACAATGAGCAGTTCTTC. Translated, it gives CSARDGGRNNEQFF.

This clonotype was seen at least ten times. V gene TRBV3-1 combines with J gene TRBJ2-7; TRBD2 agrees at 7 bases. With V trimmed by 4 bases and J by 6 bases, 3 bases remained unmatched. There are 12 residues in the CDR3. Germline CDR1 LGHDT, CDR2 YNNKEL (reference sequence). CDR3: CASSLGTTEQYF. The DNA of the CDR3 is TGTGCCAGCAGCCTAGGGACTACCGAGCAGTACTTC.

Points on this clonotype: At one boundary the junction diverges from the germline segment, which might be a read error. The V gene is TRBV9, the J gene TRBJ2-3; D is possibly TRBD2 (5 bases). Germline CDR1 reads SGDLS; CDR2 reads YYNGEE. This CDR3 contains 12 residues. DNA of the CDR3: TGTGCCAGCAGCGTAGGAACGGACGGCGGGCATTTT. This sequence encodes CASSVGTDGGHF. The variable domain in full, with the rest retrieved from reference TRBV9 and TRBJ2-3, is DSGVTQTPKHLITATGQRVTLRCSPRSGDLSVYWYQQSLDQGLQFLIQYYNGEERAKGNILERFSAQQFPDLHSELNLSSLELGDSALYFCASSVGTDGGHFGPGTRLTVL.

The chain recombines TRBV19 with TRBJ2-2, with D possibly TRBD1 on 6 matching bases. The germline gives CDR1 LNHDA, CDR2 SQIVND (reference sequence). The CDR3 is 14 amino acids. Trimming took off 6 bases at V and 4 bases at J, with 12 bases between the two ends. This chain's CDR3 is CASRVAGATGELFF. For the CDR3, the DNA is TGTGCCAGTAGGGTCGCAGGGGCCACCGGGGAGCTGTTTTTT.

In its sample, this clonotype was seen many times. The rearrangement links TRBV12-3 or TRBV12-4 to TRBJ1-1; possible D gene TRBD1, 6 bases. V was shortened by 5 bases and J by 11 bases, with 27 bases between the two germline ends. CDR3 length equals 16 residues. The CDR3 DNA sequence: TGTGCCAGCAGTCCTACGAACAGGGCCGGCTTTGTGGAGGCTTTCTTT. It encodes CASSPTNRAGFVEAFF.

About this clonotype: This may be a read error, as it is one base from a much larger clone. V is TRBV30 and J is TRBJ2-3; D unresolved. This CDR3 has 15 residues. Trimming left V 2 bases short and J 4 bases short, with 16 bases between. The germline V gene has CDR1 GTSNPN and CDR2 SVGIG (reference sequence). The CDR3 nucleotides read TGTGCCTGGAGTACCAAGGGCAGGTCCGCAGATACGCAGTATTTT. It specifies CAWSTKGRSADTQYF.

This clonotype was found many times. The V gene is TRBV27, the J gene TRBJ1-2; 7 positions match TRBD1. This CDR3 has 15 amino acids. Germline V lookup: CDR1 MNHEY, CDR2 SMNVEV (reference sequence). The V gene end was trimmed by 5 bases and the J gene end by 3 bases; junction bases not matched to a gene: 9. CDR3 DNA sequence: TGTGCCAGCAGTCCAGCCGGGACAGCTTACTATGGCTACACCTTC. As protein: CASSPAGTAYYGYTF.

The V gene is TRBV6-1, the J gene TRBJ2-7, with TRBD2 identical over 8 bases. This CDR3 region has 13 residues. CDR1 and CDR2 from the germline V gene are MNHNS and SASEGT. J gave up 4 bases and V 6 bases, and 5 bases lay outside the gene matches. CDR3 sequence: CASRLSGSYEQYF. For the CDR3, the DNA is TGTGCCAGCAGATTAAGCGGGAGTTACGAGCAGTACTTC.

Ten or more counts support this clonotype. V is TRBV28 and J is TRBJ2-6; TRBD1 matches at 7 bases. This CDR3 spans 18 amino acids. With V trimmed by 1 base and J by 0 bases, 6 bases remained unmatched. CDR1 is MDHEN and CDR2 is SYDVKM in the germline V gene. CDR3 protein: CASSLYRGQLSGANVLTF. The CDR3 DNA follows: TGTGCCAGCAGTTTATATAGGGGACAGCTCTCTGGGGCCAACGTCCTGACTTTC.